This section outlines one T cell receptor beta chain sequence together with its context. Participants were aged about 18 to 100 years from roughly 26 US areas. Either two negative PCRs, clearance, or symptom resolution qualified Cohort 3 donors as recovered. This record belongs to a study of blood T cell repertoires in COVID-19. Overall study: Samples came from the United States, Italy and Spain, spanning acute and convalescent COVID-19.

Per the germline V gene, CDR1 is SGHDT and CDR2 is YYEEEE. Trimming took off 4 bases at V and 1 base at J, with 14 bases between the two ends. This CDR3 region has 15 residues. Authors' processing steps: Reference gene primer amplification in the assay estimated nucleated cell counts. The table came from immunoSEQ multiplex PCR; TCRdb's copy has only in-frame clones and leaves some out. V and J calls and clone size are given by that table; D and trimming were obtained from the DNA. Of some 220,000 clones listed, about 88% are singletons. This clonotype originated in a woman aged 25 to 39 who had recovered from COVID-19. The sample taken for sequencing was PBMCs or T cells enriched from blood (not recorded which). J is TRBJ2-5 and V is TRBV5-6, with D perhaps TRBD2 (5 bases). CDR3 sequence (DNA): TGTGCCAGCAGCACGACCTACAGCGGCCAAGAGACCCAGTACTTC. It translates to CASSTTYSGQETQYF.